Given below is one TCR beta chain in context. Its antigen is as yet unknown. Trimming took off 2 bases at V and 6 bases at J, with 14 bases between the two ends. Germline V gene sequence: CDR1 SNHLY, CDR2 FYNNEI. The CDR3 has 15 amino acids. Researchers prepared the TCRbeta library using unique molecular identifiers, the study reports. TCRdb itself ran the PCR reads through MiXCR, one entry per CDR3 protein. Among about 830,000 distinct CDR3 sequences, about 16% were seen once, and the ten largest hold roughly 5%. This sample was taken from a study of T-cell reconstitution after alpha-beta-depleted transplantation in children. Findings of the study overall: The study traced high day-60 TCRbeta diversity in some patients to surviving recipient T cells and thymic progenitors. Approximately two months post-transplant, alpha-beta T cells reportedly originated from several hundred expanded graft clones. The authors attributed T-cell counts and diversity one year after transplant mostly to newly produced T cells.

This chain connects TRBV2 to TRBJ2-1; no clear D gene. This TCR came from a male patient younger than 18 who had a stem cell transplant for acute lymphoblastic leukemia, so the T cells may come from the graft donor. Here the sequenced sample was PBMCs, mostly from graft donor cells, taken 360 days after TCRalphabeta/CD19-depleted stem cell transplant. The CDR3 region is CASSERKRIGNEQFF. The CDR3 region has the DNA TGTGCCAGCAGTGAACGAAAGAGGATCGGCAATGAGCAGTTCTTC.